This note documents a single T cell receptor beta chain sequence. The antigen is unknown. As defined, naive CD8 cells were CD45RO-negative and positively selected for CCR7, with terminally differentiated effector memory CD45RA+ cells excluded. Trimming took off 5 bases at V and 4 bases at J, with 18 bases between the two ends. The CDR3 length is 16 residues. Germline CDR1 SEHNR, CDR2 FQNEAQ (reference sequence). This specimen comes from a study of shared clonotypes between healthy human individuals. Study outcomes and limitations: Across a handful of donors, naive CD4 shared 5% to 6%, naive CD8 more than 3%, memory CD4 less than 2.5%, memory CD8 under 0.5%.

Profiling relied on immunoSEQ multiplex PCR, and the TCRdb table lists in-frame clones only, not all of them. The sample carries about 2.2 million clones, roughly 91% recorded once. The sample consisted of naive CD8+ T cells from PBMCs. The rearrangement links TRBV7-9 to TRBJ1-5; D is undetermined. This clonotype was sampled from a man aged 18 to 30 in good health. Some clones in this sample may be carry-over from other donors' samples. Written as DNA, the CDR3 is TGTGCCAGCAGCGATGACCAGTCCGGGGTGAATCAGCCCCAGCATTTT. It is translated as CASSDDQSGVNQPQHF.